These 32 T cell receptor beta chains were all obtained from the same sample, sequenced in a study of CD8+ T cells in alopecia areata. RNA was isolated and reverse transcribed to cDNA, the sequencing template. Assay: immunoSEQ multiplex PCR; the TCRdb copy retains only in-frame clones and omits some. The table lists over 150,000 clones, more than 50% of them singletons. Sequencing was done on a sample of CD8+ T cells sorted from blood. These receptors were obtained from a human donor in good health.

The chain uses TRBV7-8 and TRBJ2-3, with D tentatively TRBD2 (5 bases). V was shortened by 5 bases and J by 2 bases, with 17 bases between the two germline ends. The CDR3 has 16 amino acids. Germline V gene data show CDR1 as SGHVS and CDR2 as FQNEAQ. CDR3: CASSKGSSGNTDTQYF. The CDR3 DNA reads TGTGCCAGCAGCAAGGGAAGTTCGGGGAACACAGATACGCAGTATTTT.

V gene TRBV23-1 combines with J gene TRBJ1-1, with 11 bases that match TRBD1. TRBV23-1 belongs to the ORF category, with a function that is uncertain. This CDR3 region has 16 residues. V lost 0 bases, J lost 5 bases, and 5 bases stayed unmatched. CDR3 sequence reads: CASSQSRGQGETEAFF. The DNA of the CDR3 is TGCGCCAGCAGTCAATCTAGGGGACAGGGGGAAACTGAAGCTTTCTTT.

The chain links TRBV4-1 to TRBJ2-7; 9 bases fit TRBD2. V was pared by 0 bases and J by 4 bases, with 4 bases of the junction left unmatched. The CDR3 contains 15 residues. Germline V CDR1 and CDR2: MGHRA, YSYEKL. The CDR3 bases are TGCGCCAGCAGCCAAGATCAAGCGGGGGGTTACGAGCAGTACTTC. Its translation is CASSQDQAGGYEQYF.

The V and J genes are TRBV13 and TRBJ2-7, with 10 bases aligning to TRBD2. The V gene's germline CDR1 is PRHDT and CDR2 FYEKMQ (reference sequence). The CDR3 extends over 16 amino acids. The junction had 9 bases not matched to a gene; V was cut back by 5 bases and J by 2 bases. CDR3 nucleotide sequence: TGTGCCAGCAGCAACCCCCATAGCGGGGGGACCTACGAGCAGTACTTC. Protein: CASSNPHSGGTYEQYF. Looking up the rest from reference TRBV13 and TRBJ2-7 gives the full variable domain: AAGVIQSPRHLIKEKRETATLKCYPIPRHDTVYWYQQGPGQDPQFLISFYEKMQSDKGSIPDRFSAQQFSDYHSELNMSSLELGDSALYFCASSNPHSGGTYEQYFGPGTRLTVT.

This chain links TRBV5-1 with TRBJ1-2; no reliable D call. Trimming cost V 4 bases and J 0 bases, with 10 bases left between them. The CDR3 totals 14 residues. Germline lookup yields CDR1 SGHRS and CDR2 YFSETQ. The CDR3 DNA is TGCGCCAGCAGCCCGACATCTCCTAACTATGGCTACACCTTC. It is translated as CASSPTSPNYGYTF.

This clone was observed a few times. As DNA, the CDR3 is TGTGCCACCAGCCCCACGGCGGTCGTTGGCAATCAGCCCCAGCATTTT. Protein: CATSPTAVVGNQPQHF. This chain joins TRBV15 and TRBJ1-5, with no clear D. V was pared by 5 bases and J by 2 bases, with 16 bases between. The CDR3 length is 16 residues. Germline-derived CDR1 and CDR2 are LNHNV and YYDKDF (reference sequence). Full variable domain (missing parts from reference TRBV15 and TRBJ1-5): DAMVIQNPRYQVTQFGKPVTLSCSQTLNHNVMYWYQQKSSQAPKLLFHYYDKDFNNEADTPDNFQSRRPNTSFCFLDIRSPGLGDTAMYLCATSPTAVVGNQPQHFGDGTRLSIL.

The rearrangement joins TRBV12-5 to TRBJ1-2; TRBD1 matches at 7 bases. This CDR3 has 14 residues. Germline values: CDR1 LGHNT, CDR2 FRNRAP. V lost 2 bases, J lost 2 bases, and 2 bases stayed unmatched. The CDR3: CASGLMGQNYGYTF. The CDR3 DNA reads TGTGCTAGTGGTTTGATGGGACAGAACTATGGCTACACCTTC.

The J gene is TRBJ2-2, the V gene TRBV4-1; D perhaps matches TRBD2 (6 bases). The CDR3 sequence is 15 residues long. The germline V gene has CDR1 MGHRA and CDR2 YSYEKL. Trimming cost V 1 base and J 7 bases, with 13 bases left between them. Here the CDR3 reads CASSQAAGSSGELFF. The CDR3, as DNA: TGCGCCAGCAGCCAAGCGGCGGGGTCGAGCGGGGAGCTGTTTTTT.

The chain has TRBV4-2 and TRBJ2-7; 7 bases match TRBD2. Germline CDR1 is LGHNA and CDR2 is YNFKEQ. This CDR3 is 15 amino acids long. V lost 1 base and J lost 7; bases outside the gene matches: 10. The CDR3 DNA reads as TGTGCCAGCAGCCAAGCCCCCGGGACTACCGGAGAGCAGTACTTC. Encoded protein: CASSQAPGTTGEQYF.

Only one count was recorded for this clone. The CDR3 here is CASRRAGTSERNEQFF. CDR3 nucleotide sequence: TGCGCCAGTAGAAGGGCCGGGACTAGCGAAAGGAATGAGCAGTTCTTC. The rearrangement links TRBV4-1 to TRBJ2-1; 10 nucleotides match TRBD2. The CDR3 contains 16 residues. CDR1 and CDR2 (germline): MGHRA, YSYEKL. Losses at the gene ends were 9 bases for V and 7 bases for J; bases not matched to a gene: 15.

The V gene is TRBV27, the J gene TRBJ1-2; D gene unclear. V lost 0 bases and J 4 bases, leaving 9 bases between the germline ends. Looked up from germline, CDR1 is MNHEY and CDR2 is SMNVEV (reference sequence). The CDR3 spans 14 residues. The CDR3 bases are TGTGCCAGCAGTTTATCGATGGGTGGCTATGGCTACACCTTC. Residues: CASSLSMGGYGYTF.

At least ten counts were recorded for this clone. This chain links TRBV7-9 with TRBJ1-2; D is possibly TRBD1 (6 bases). V was cut by 4 bases and J by 7 bases, with 22 bases left in between. The CDR3 loop spans 16 amino acids. Per germline, CDR1 SEHNR and CDR2 FQNEAQ (reference sequence). This chain's CDR3 is CASSSWLGAWVAGYTF. The CDR3 DNA is TGTGCCAGCAGCTCCTGGCTGGGGGCTTGGGTCGCTGGCTACACCTTC.

The genes are TRBV9 and TRBJ2-5; 8 nucleotides match TRBD2. Germline V gene sequence: CDR1 SGDLS, CDR2 YYNGEE. V was clipped by 0 bases and J by 1 base; unmatched bases: 2. This CDR3 spans 15 amino acids. CDR3 DNA sequence: TGTGCCAGCAGCGTAGCTAGCGGGTTCCAAGAGACCCAGTACTTC. As protein: CASSVASGFQETQYF.

This clone was detected a few times. The rearrangement uses TRBV9 and TRBJ2-5, with TRBD2 matching 8 bases. V lost 3 bases to trimming and J lost 5 bases; unmatched junction nucleotides: 9. CDR1 and CDR2 (germline): SGDLS, YYNGEE. This CDR3 comprises 15 residues. The chain's CDR3 is CASSGRGGPSETQYF. As DNA, the CDR3 is TGTGCCAGCAGCGGCCGGGGGGGACCCTCGGAGACCCAGTACTTC.

The rearrangement links TRBV5-6 to TRBJ1-6, with D possibly matching TRBD1 (5 bases). The V end was cut by 2 bases, the J end by 7 bases, with 13 bases between. The germline V gene has CDR1 SGHDT and CDR2 YYEEEE. The CDR3 sequence is 15 residues long. Here the CDR3 reads CASSFGRGSNSPLHF. The CDR3 nucleotides read TGTGCCAGCAGCTTCGGAAGGGGTTCAAATTCACCCCTCCACTTT. Full variable domain (outside the CDR3, taken from reference TRBV5-6 and TRBJ1-6): DAGVTQSPTHLIKTRGQQVTLRCSPKSGHDTVSWYQQALGQGPQFIFQYYEEEERQRGNFPDRFSGHQFPNYSSELNVNALLLGDSALYLCASSFGRGSNSPLHFGNGTRLTVT.

This clone was recorded a few times. V is TRBV15 and J is TRBJ2-7, with 9 bases identical to TRBD2. Losses at the gene ends were 0 bases for V and 3 bases for J; bases not matched to a gene: 3. The CDR3 contains 15 residues. The germline gives CDR1 LNHNV, CDR2 YYDKDF (reference sequence). The CDR3 coding sequence is TGTGCCACCAGCAGAGAAGCTAGCGGGGTCTACGAGCAGTACTTC. This codes for CATSREASGVYEQYF.

This sequence joins TRBV30 and TRBJ2-5; no clear D. The V end lost 5 bases, the J end lost 4 bases, and 8 bases lay between the germline ends. The CDR3 covers 11 residues. Germline-derived CDR1 and CDR2 are GTSNPN and SVGIG (reference sequence). In DNA form, the CDR3 reads TGTGCCTGGGATGGAGTAGAGACCCAGTACTTC. It yields the protein CAWDGVETQYF.

There are a few counts of this clone. The rearrangement links TRBV15 to TRBJ2-5; the D is unclear. This CDR3 is 12 amino acids long. Trimming took 8 bases from V and 3 from J, leaving 10 bases between them. Germline V gene lookup returns CDR1 LNHNV and CDR2 YYDKDF (reference sequence). In DNA, the CDR3 is TGTGCCACCTCGGCTGGGGAAGAGACCCAGTACTTC. Translating it yields CATSAGEETQYF.

Only a few counts were recorded for this clone. The V gene is TRBV19, the J gene TRBJ2-2; D may correspond to TRBD1 or TRBD2 (6 bases each). The V end lost 6 bases, the J end lost 3 bases, and 11 bases lay between the germline ends. The germline gives CDR1 LNHDA, CDR2 SQIVND (reference sequence). This CDR3 has 14 amino acids. CDR3 sequence: CASRGAGYTGELFF. In nucleotides, the CDR3 is TGTGCCAGTAGGGGGGCGGGATACACCGGGGAGCTGTTTTTT.

The J gene is TRBJ1-1, the V gene TRBV29-1; TRBD1 agrees at 7 bases. The germline CDR1 and CDR2 sequences are SQVTM and ANQGSEA. The junction had 6 bases not matched to a gene; V was cut back by 4 bases and J by 1 base. The CDR3 is 14 residues long. CDR3 amino acids: CSVAGTETNTEAFF. CDR3 coding DNA: TGCAGCGTTGCTGGGACAGAGACGAACACTGAAGCTTTCTTT. Together with reference TRBV29-1 and TRBJ1-1, the CDR3 gives the full variable domain: SAVISQKPSRDICQRGTSLTIQCQVDSQVTMMFWYRQQPGQSLTLIATANQGSEATYESGFVIDKFPISRPNLTFSTLTVSNMSPEDSSIYLCSVAGTETNTEAFFGQGTRLTVV.

The V gene is TRBV29-1, the J gene TRBJ2-7; D gene uncertain. CDR1 and CDR2 from the germline V gene are SQVTM and ANQGSEA. This CDR3 has 15 amino acids. V gave up 2 bases and J gave up 0 bases, with 14 bases separating them. The CDR3 reads CSVETGVDSSYEQYF. DNA for the CDR3: TGCAGCGTTGAAACCGGCGTAGATAGCTCCTACGAGCAGTACTTC.

V and J are TRBV7-9 and TRBJ2-7; the D is unclear. The germline CDR1 and CDR2 sequences are SEHNR and FQNEAQ (reference sequence). This CDR3 spans 12 amino acids. Trimming took 4 bases from V and 2 from J, leaving 6 bases between them. Here the CDR3 DNA reads TGTGCCAGCAGCTCCGCAACCTACGAGCAGTACTTC. It codes for CASSSATYEQYF.

This chain links TRBV5-1 with TRBJ2-6; D gene unclear. Deletions cut 4 bases from V and 2 bases from J, with 7 bases between. Per germline, CDR1 SGHRS and CDR2 YFSETQ. CDR3 size: 14 residues. The CDR3 here is CASSPETGANVLTF. In DNA form, the CDR3 reads TGCGCCAGCAGCCCAGAGACTGGGGCCAACGTCCTGACTTTC.

The rearrangement links TRBV9 to TRBJ2-5; possibly TRBD1 for D (6 bases). V dropped 3 bases and J dropped 2 bases, with 11 bases sitting between them. The CDR3 sequence is 14 residues long. The germline V gene has CDR1 SGDLS and CDR2 YYNGEE. CDR3 nucleotide sequence: TGTGCCAGCAGCGCCGGACAGCTTCAAGAGACCCAGTACTTC. Encoded protein: CASSAGQLQETQYF.

The chain joins TRBV4-1 to TRBJ2-1; 10 nucleotides line up with TRBD1. CDR1 is MGHRA and CDR2 is YSYEKL in the germline V gene. V was clipped by 0 bases and J by 2 bases; unmatched bases: 16. This CDR3 contains 21 residues. CDR3 bases: TGCGCCAGCAGCCAAGACCCTTCCGGGACAGGGGCCCTATACACCTACAATGAGCAGTTCTTC. Translating gives CASSQDPSGTGALYTYNEQFF.

In this sample, this clone turned up once. The gene calls are TRBV7-9 and TRBJ2-5; 7 bases match TRBD2. Germline V gene data show CDR1 as SEHNR and CDR2 as FQNEAQ (reference sequence). Unmatched junction bases numbered 1, after V lost 1 base and J lost 5 bases. This CDR3 region has 13 residues. The chain's CDR3 is CASSLVGGETQYF. The CDR3 nucleotides read TGTGCCAGCAGCTTAGTGGGGGGGGAGACCCAGTACTTC.

The genes are TRBV5-1 and TRBJ2-3, with TRBD2 matching over 9 bases. Germline assignment: CDR1 SGHRS and CDR2 YFSETQ. V lost 4 bases to trimming and J lost 4 bases; unmatched junction nucleotides: 13. The CDR3 spans 17 residues. The CDR3 sequence is CASSPLTSGELPDTQYF. The CDR3 DNA follows: TGCGCCAGCAGCCCACTGACTAGCGGAGAACTCCCAGATACGCAGTATTTT.

The chain carries TRBV15 and TRBJ1-5; D remains ambiguous. Between the trimmed V and J ends, which lost 2 bases and 0 bases, there was a span of 11 bases. The CDR3 spans 16 residues. CDR1 is LNHNV, CDR2 YYDKDF, per germline (reference sequence). CDR3 in amino acids: CATSRSLADSNQPQHF. The CDR3 DNA reads TGTGCCACCAGCAGATCCCTCGCGGATAGCAATCAGCCCCAGCATTTT.

Concerning this clone: Other DNA sequences within the sample encode an identical CDR3. The chain links TRBV29-1 to TRBJ1-1; D may be TRBD1 (6 bases). Germline V CDR1 and CDR2: SQVTM, ANQGSEA. V was clipped by 4 bases and J by 1 base, with 10 bases between them. This CDR3 region has 13 residues. The CDR3 sequence: CSVGQGRNTEAFF. In DNA form, the CDR3 reads TGCAGCGTTGGGCAGGGGCGGAACACTGAAGCTTTCTTT.

CDR3 amino acids: CASSRDSAMNTEAFF. CDR3 coding DNA: TGTGCCAGCAGCCGGGACAGTGCTATGAACACTGAAGCTTTCTTT. The chain is built from TRBV6-6 and TRBJ1-1, with 7 positions matching TRBD1. The V gene end was trimmed by 6 bases and the J gene end by 0 bases; junction bases not matched to a gene: 7. CDR1 MNHNY and CDR2 SVGAGI come from the germline V gene (reference sequence). The CDR3 has 15 residues.

The chain employs TRBV27 and TRBJ1-1; D is unresolved. Germline V gene lookup returns CDR1 MNHEY and CDR2 SMNVEV (reference sequence). This CDR3 region has 14 residues. V shed 0 bases and J shed 5 bases, with 10 bases lying between them. The chain's CDR3 is CASSLSTISTEAFF. In nucleotides, the CDR3 is TGTGCCAGCAGTTTATCGACTATCTCGACTGAAGCTTTCTTT.

The chain uses TRBV5-1 and TRBJ1-1; no definite D call. The CDR3 runs to 13 residues. The germline V and J ends were trimmed by 4 bases and 1 base, with 8 bases remaining between them. Germline V lookup: CDR1 SGHRS, CDR2 YFSETQ. CDR3 nucleotide sequence: TGCGCCAGCAGCGAGGGCGGGAACACTGAAGCTTTCTTT. Protein sequence: CASSEGGNTEAFF. The full variable domain, with the rest looked up from reference TRBV5-1 and TRBJ1-1, is KAGVTQTPRYLIKTRGQQVTLSCSPISGHRSVSWYQQTPGQGLQFLFEYFSETQRNKGNFPGRFSGRQFSNSRSEMNVSTLELGDSALYLCASSEGGNTEAFFGQGTRLTVV.